This entry is about one TCR beta chain. What it binds is not known. Germline V gives CDR1 SGHRS, CDR2 YFSETQ. The CDR3 loop spans 17 amino acids. These data belong to a study of CXCR3-negative and CXCR3-positive naive CD8 T cells. General study points: Naive cells used TRBV-TRBJ genes in much the same way whether CXCR3-negative or CXCR3-positive; memory cells did not. TRB CDR3 hydrophobicity was greater in CXCR3-positive naive cells than in CXCR3-negative naive cells.

The sorter processed each CD8+ T cell subset in triplicate at some 330,000 cells apiece. The TRB libraries of cDNA were built by UMI-labeled 5' RACE. TCRdb reprocessed the 5' RACE reads and stores each CDR3 protein as one record, lacking DNA. This listing includes approximately 59,000 distinct CDR3 sequences. This clonotype originated in a human donor in good health. Some clones in this sample may be carry-over from other donors' samples. The chain carries TRBV5-1 and TRBJ2-6; the TCRdb D gene call, TRBD1, has no DNA to confirm it. The source material was naive CXCR3+ CD8+ T cells from blood. The sample's subset: CD45RO-CCR7+CD27+CD95- naive CD8+ T cells expressing CXCR3 (TNR3+). CDR3 protein: CASSPSRDTSGANVLTF. Complete variable domain (other parts from reference TRBV5-1 and TRBJ2-6): KAGVTQTPRYLIKTRGQQVTLSCSPISGHRSVSWYQQTPGQGLQFLFEYFSETQRNKGNFPGRFSGRQFSNSRSEMNVSTLELGDSALYLCASSPSRDTSGANVLTFGAGSRLTVL.